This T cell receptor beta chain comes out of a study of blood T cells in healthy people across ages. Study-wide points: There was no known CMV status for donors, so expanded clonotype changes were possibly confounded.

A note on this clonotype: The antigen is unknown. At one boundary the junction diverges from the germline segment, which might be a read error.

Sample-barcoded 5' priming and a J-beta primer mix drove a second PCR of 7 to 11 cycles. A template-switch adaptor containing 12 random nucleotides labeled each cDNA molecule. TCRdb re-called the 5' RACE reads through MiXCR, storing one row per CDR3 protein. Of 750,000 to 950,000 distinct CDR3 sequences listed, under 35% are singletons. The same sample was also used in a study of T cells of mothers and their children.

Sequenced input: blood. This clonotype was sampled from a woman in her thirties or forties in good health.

The CDR3 region is CACSFGTGVRDTQYF. As DNA, the CDR3 is TGTGCCTGCAGCTTCGGGACAGGGGTTAGAGATACGCAGTATTTT. The J gene is TRBJ2-3, the V gene TRBV7-9; 10 bases match TRBD1. Germline CDR1 and CDR2: SEHNR and FQNEAQ (reference sequence). The CDR3 spans 15 residues.